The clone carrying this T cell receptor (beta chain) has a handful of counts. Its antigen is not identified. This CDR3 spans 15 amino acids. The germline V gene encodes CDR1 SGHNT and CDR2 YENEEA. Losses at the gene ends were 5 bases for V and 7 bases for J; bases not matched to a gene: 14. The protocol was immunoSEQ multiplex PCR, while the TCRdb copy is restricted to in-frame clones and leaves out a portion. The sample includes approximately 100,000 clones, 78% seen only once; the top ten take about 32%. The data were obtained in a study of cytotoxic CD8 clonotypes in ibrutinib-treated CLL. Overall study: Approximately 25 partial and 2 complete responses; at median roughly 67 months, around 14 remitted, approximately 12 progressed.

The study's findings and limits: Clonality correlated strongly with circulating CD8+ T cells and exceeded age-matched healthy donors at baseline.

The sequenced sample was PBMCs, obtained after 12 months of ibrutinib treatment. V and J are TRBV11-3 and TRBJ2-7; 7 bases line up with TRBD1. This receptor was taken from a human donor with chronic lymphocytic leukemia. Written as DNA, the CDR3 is TGTGCCAGCAGCCGTCACAGGGGTCGCCCCGGGGAGCAGTACTTC. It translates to CASSRHRGRPGEQYF.